Below are 12 T cell receptor beta chains sequenced from a single sample in a study of blood T cell repertoires in COVID-19. TCRdb's table, derived via immunoSEQ multiplex PCR, lists solely in-frame clones and lacks some. The table lists over 200,000 clones, about four fifths of them singletons, with about 9% in the top ten. The specimen was peripheral blood. These receptors were collected from a man aged 40-50 years with active or convalescent COVID-19.

This clone was detected once. The V and J genes are TRBV19 and TRBJ1-6, with D unclear. Germline V gives CDR1 LNHDA, CDR2 SQIVND (reference sequence). V was clipped by 4 bases and J by 9 bases, with 16 bases between them. CDR3 length: 15 amino acids. CDR3 bases: TGTGCCAGTAGTAATGGTCAAGAGATAACTTCACCCCTCCACTTT. As protein: CASSNGQEITSPLHF.

CDR3 region: CAWRRSGTGSFDEQFF. CDR3 DNA sequence: TGTGCCTGGAGGCGCTCCGGGACAGGGAGTTTCGATGAGCAGTTCTTC. The rearrangement joins TRBV30 to TRBJ2-1, with 9 positions matching TRBD1. This CDR3 comprises 16 residues. The germline V gene encodes CDR1 GTSNPN and CDR2 SVGIG (reference sequence). After removal of 3 bases from V and 8 bases from J, the junction contained 14 bases not matched to a gene.

The chain couples TRBV28 to TRBJ2-7; a weak D match, TRBD2 (5 bases). Germline V lookup: CDR1 MDHEN, CDR2 SYDVKM. The CDR3 runs to 13 residues. Trimming took 6 bases from V and 2 from J, leaving 11 bases between them. This chain's CDR3 is CASRPGLAYEQYF. For the CDR3, the DNA is TGTGCCAGCAGACCTGGACTGGCCTACGAGCAGTACTTC.

The CDR3 sequence: CASSVQGARRILNEKLFF. The CDR3 region has the DNA TGTGCCAGCAGTGTACAGGGGGCTCGACGAATCCTTAATGAAAAACTGTTTTTT. V gene TRBV6-1 combines with J gene TRBJ1-4; 9 bases map to TRBD1. The CDR3 loop spans 18 amino acids. The germline CDR1 and CDR2 sequences are MNHNS and SASEGT. Trimming at V came to 4 bases and at J to 4 bases, leaving 13 bases not matched to a gene.

The J gene is TRBJ1-3, the V gene TRBV19, with TRBD1 identical over 7 bases. CDR1 and CDR2 (germline): LNHDA, SQIVND (reference sequence). The CDR3 runs to 12 residues. V lost 9 bases and J lost 7; bases outside the gene matches: 6. CDR3 loop: CASRSTGNTIYF. As DNA, the CDR3 is TGTGCCAGCAGATCGACAGGGAACACCATATATTTT.

As for this clone: One junction end disagrees with the germline gene, perhaps due to a read error. The rearrangement joins TRBV2 to TRBJ1-1, with D tentatively TRBD1 (5 bases). Per germline, CDR1 SNHLY and CDR2 FYNNEI. There are 17 residues in the CDR3. CDR3 loop: CARSRYGTGQMNTEAFF. The CDR3 DNA sequence: TGTGCCCGCAGCCGGTATGGGACTGGTCAAATGAACACTGAAGCTTTCTTT.

In its sample, this clone was seen a few times. The chain employs TRBV7-3 and TRBJ1-1, with TRBD1 matching 8 bases. The CDR3 runs to 18 residues. Germline V lookup: CDR1 SGHTA, CDR2 FQGTGA. V was pared by 2 bases and J by 0 bases, with 11 bases of the junction left unmatched. DNA of the CDR3: TGTGCCAGCAGCTTACAATGGGGAGACAGGGGCTTGAACACTGAAGCTTTCTTT. Translation: CASSLQWGDRGLNTEAFF. The whole variable domain, filled in from reference TRBV7-3 and TRBJ1-1, reads GAGVSQTPSNKVTEKGKYVELRCDPISGHTALYWYRQSLGQGPEFLIYFQGTGAADDSGLPNDRFFAVRPEGSVSTLKIQRTERGDSAVYLCASSLQWGDRGLNTEAFFGQGTRLTVV.

Only a few counts were recorded for this clone. The gene calls are TRBV9 and TRBJ1-1, with unresolved D. The CDR3 consists of 15 residues. V lost 3 bases and J 0 bases, leaving 12 bases between the germline ends. Germline CDR1 is SGDLS and CDR2 is YYNGEE. This CDR3 reads CASSAHGEMNTEAFF. For the CDR3, the DNA is TGTGCCAGCAGCGCCCACGGGGAAATGAACACTGAAGCTTTCTTT.

This clone was observed a handful of times. The chain joins TRBV29-1 to TRBJ2-7; 9 bases fit TRBD2. The V segment lost 0 bases and the J segment 0 bases; nucleotides outside the gene matches: 6. The CDR3 is 16 amino acids. Germline V CDR1 and CDR2: SQVTM, ANQGSEA. This CDR3 is CSVEDPLAGSSYEQYF. CDR3 in DNA: TGCAGCGTTGAAGATCCCCTAGCGGGGAGCTCCTACGAGCAGTACTTC.

In this sample, this clone turned up many times. The genes are TRBV10-3 and TRBJ1-2; the D gene is possibly TRBD1 (5 bases). The CDR3 covers 12 residues. Trimming cost V 2 bases and J 8 bases, with 9 bases left between them. CDR1 is ENHRY, CDR2 SYGVKD, per germline. The CDR3 coding sequence is TGTGCCATCAGTGAGGACAGCTGGGGCTACACCTTC. Translation gives CAISEDSWGYTF.

This clone was recorded once. The chain joins TRBV10-2 to TRBJ1-1, with a weak D call TRBD1 (6 bases). Trimming removed 7 bases from V and 4 bases from J, with 13 bases in between. The CDR3 is 13 residues long. Germline V lookup: CDR1 WSHSY, CDR2 SAAADI. The CDR3 DNA sequence: TGCGCCAGCACCCAGGGGAAGGGCACTGAAGCTTTCTTT. Its protein is CASTQGKGTEAFF.

The chain carries TRBV29-1 and TRBJ2-3; possibly TRBD1 for D (6 bases). CDR3 length: 13 residues. Trimming pared 1 base from V and 3 bases from J, leaving 8 bases between. Germline CDR1 SQVTM, CDR2 ANQGSEA. The CDR3 DNA sequence: TGCAGCGTTGAAGTTACAGGGACAGATACGCAGTATTTT. This translates into CSVEVTGTDTQYF.